The 21 T cell receptor beta chains below all came from one sample that was sequenced in a study of cytomegalovirus exposure and HLA in healthy donors. The PCR made use of 60 Vbeta and 13 Jbeta primers. The data were produced by immunoSEQ multiplex PCR, yet TCRdb's version contains in-frame clones alone and is incomplete. The data show 150,000 to 200,000 clones, roughly 80% seen once. Material: PBMCs. These receptors were obtained from a male donor in good health and CMV-seropositive.

This chain uses TRBV6-5 with TRBJ1-1; the D gene is possibly TRBD1 (5 bases). Trimming took 7 bases from V and 9 from J, leaving 21 bases between them. This CDR3 spans 14 amino acids. Germline CDR1 and CDR2: MNHEY and SVGAGI. As DNA, the CDR3 is TGTGCCAGCACCAAGGGAGCGGGACCTGGTCAAGCTTTCTTT. Translation gives CASTKGAGPGQAFF.

This clone appeared a few times. The chain employs TRBV28 and TRBJ2-1; perhaps TRBD1 as D (6 bases). This CDR3 is 16 amino acids long. Germline CDR1 and CDR2: MDHEN and SYDVKM. Between the trimmed V and J ends, which lost 3 bases and 2 bases, there was a span of 14 bases. CDR3 DNA sequence: TGTGCCAGCAGTTTCAGGGGTCAGGGGCCCTACAATGAGCAGTTCTTC. Its protein product is CASSFRGQGPYNEQFF.

The chain has TRBV5-3 and TRBJ1-2, with D possibly matching TRBD1 (5 bases). TRBV5-3 is known as an ORF, though its function is uncertain. V gave up 2 bases and J gave up 6 bases, with 17 bases separating them. CDR3 length equals 15 residues. CDR3 nucleotide sequence: TGTGCCAGAAGCTTAGGAGGGTCGGGGGACGATGGCTACACCTTC. This codes for CARSLGGSGDDGYTF.

The chain recombines TRBV5-8 with TRBJ2-7; the D gene is possibly TRBD2 (7 bases). The germline V and J ends were trimmed by 0 bases and 2 bases, with 15 bases remaining between them. Germline values: CDR1 SGHTS, CDR2 YDEGEE. CDR3 length: 16 amino acids. CDR3: CASSLGIRGGTYEQYF. CDR3 DNA sequence: TGTGCCAGCAGCTTGGGAATTAGGGGGGGAACCTACGAGCAGTACTTC.

V is TRBV11-2 and J is TRBJ2-5, with 12 bases lining up with TRBD2. Trimming at V came to 0 bases and at J to 0 bases, leaving 11 bases not matched to a gene. Germline CDR1 and CDR2: SGHAT and FQNNGV. The CDR3 loop spans 20 amino acids. The CDR3 loop reads CASSLEVLAGGFMYQETQYF. DNA for the CDR3: TGTGCCAGCAGCTTAGAGGTTCTAGCGGGGGGGTTCATGTACCAAGAGACCCAGTACTTC.

The chain employs TRBV6-1 and TRBJ1-6; D ambiguous. V shed 8 bases and J shed 9 bases, with 11 bases lying between them. In germline, CDR1 is MNHNS, CDR2 SASEGT. This CDR3 contains 12 residues. Here the CDR3 reads CASEATGSPLHF. In nucleotides, the CDR3 is TGTGCCAGCGAGGCAACCGGTTCACCCCTCCACTTT.

V usage is TRBV2 and J usage is TRBJ2-3; D is uncertain. The CDR3 loop spans 16 amino acids. Trimming removed 3 bases from V and 0 bases from J, with 13 bases in between. Germline loops: CDR1 SNHLY, CDR2 FYNNEI. CDR3 nucleotide sequence: TGTGCCAGCAGTGAGTCCCATCAGACAAGCACAGATACGCAGTATTTT. Residues: CASSESHQTSTDTQYF.

The count of this clone is one. The chain couples TRBV5-1 to TRBJ2-5; no firm D call. The J call may not be correct, given that the DNA end is closer to TRBJ2-7. CDR1 is SGHRS and CDR2 is YFSETQ in the germline V gene. The CDR3 has 12 residues. The CDR3 DNA is TGCGCCAGCAGCGAGAACTCCTACGAGCAGTACTTC. Translated: CASSENSYEQYF.

The chain uses TRBV19 and TRBJ2-7; TRBD2 is a possible D gene (6 bases). The CDR3 is made up of 14 amino acids. The V gene's germline CDR1 is LNHDA and CDR2 SQIVND (reference sequence). Trimming pared 8 bases from V and 6 bases from J, leaving 20 bases between. In nucleotides, the CDR3 is TGTGCCAGTCGCAGCGGGCCAGGGTTGAGCGAGCAGTACTTC. Its translation is CASRSGPGLSEQYF.

V and J are TRBV21-1 and TRBJ2-3; the DNA was not compared with TRBD2, the D call given in the table. TRBV21-1 is classified as a pseudogene. The CDR3 spans 15 residues. The chain's CDR3 is CASIRGGPTEDTQYF. In nucleotides, the CDR3 is TGTGCCAGCATTAGGGGGGGGCCCACAGAGGATACGCAGTATTTT.

The chain joins TRBV7-8 to TRBJ2-7, with 7 bases that match TRBD1. From germline, CDR1 is SGHVS and CDR2 FQNEAQ. The CDR3 contains 14 residues. Unmatched junction bases numbered 5, after V lost 5 bases and J lost 1 base. The CDR3 reads CASSPGQASYEQYF. The CDR3 region has the DNA TGTGCCAGCAGCCCAGGACAGGCGTCCTACGAGCAGTACTTC.

The V call is TRBV2, the J call TRBJ1-3, with 10 nucleotides matching TRBD1. The J segment lost 0 bases and the V segment lost 7 bases, leaving 12 bases of the junction unmatched. The CDR3 consists of 18 residues. CDR1 is SNHLY and CDR2 is FYNNEI in the germline V gene. CDR3 DNA sequence: TGTGCCAGCAACCCTCCCGGACAGGGGGGGATCTCTGGAAACACCATATATTTT. Encoded protein: CASNPPGQGGISGNTIYF. Using reference TRBV2 and TRBJ1-3 for the parts outside the CDR3, the full variable domain is EPEVTQTPSHQVTQMGQEVILRCVPISNHLYFYWYRQILGQKVEFLVSFYNNEISEKSEIFDDQFSVERPDGSNFTLKIRSTKLEDSAMYFCASNPPGQGGISGNTIYFGEGSWLTVV.

The chain uses TRBV27 and TRBJ2-1, with TRBD2 identical over 9 bases. This CDR3 region has 16 residues. Trimming at V came to 5 bases and at J to 1 base, leaving 6 bases not matched to a gene. Looked up from germline, CDR1 is MNHEY and CDR2 is SMNVEV (reference sequence). The DNA for the CDR3 is TGTGCCAGCAGTCCAGGACTAGCGTTATCCTACAATGAGCAGTTCTTC. Its protein is CASSPGLALSYNEQFF.

V and J are TRBV28 and TRBJ1-1; TRBD1 might be the D (6 bases). Trimming pared 0 bases from V and 1 base from J, leaving 24 bases between. CDR3 length: 20 residues. Germline CDR1 reads MDHEN; CDR2 reads SYDVKM. The CDR3 sequence is CASSLWGSHRAGETNTEAFF. The DNA of the CDR3 is TGTGCCAGCAGTTTATGGGGCAGCCACAGGGCAGGGGAGACGAACACTGAAGCTTTCTTT.

The chain uses TRBV7-9 and TRBJ2-2; D is perhaps TRBD2 (6 bases). The germline gives CDR1 SEHNR, CDR2 FQNEAQ (reference sequence). V lost 0 bases and J 5 bases, leaving 13 bases between the germline ends. The CDR3 is made up of 16 amino acids. CDR3 region: CASSLAGGGATGELFF. As DNA, the CDR3 is TGTGCCAGCAGCTTAGCGGGAGGAGGGGCGACCGGGGAGCTGTTTTTT.

The chain is built from TRBV6-1 and TRBJ1-2, with a tentative D call TRBD1 (5 bases). CDR1 is MNHNS, CDR2 SASEGT, per germline. CDR3 size: 14 residues. V lost 2 bases and J lost 4, with 11 bases in between. The CDR3, as DNA: TGTGCCAGCAGTGAAACAGGCCTTTCCTATGGCTACACCTTC. Its translation: CASSETGLSYGYTF.

This chain links TRBV5-1 with TRBJ2-3; possible D gene TRBD2, 5 bases. Germline V gene lookup returns CDR1 SGHRS and CDR2 YFSETQ. V gave up 4 bases and J gave up 6 bases, with 18 bases separating them. The CDR3 covers 15 residues. In DNA form, the CDR3 reads TGCGCCAGCAGCCACATCTCCCCTGGACTTGATACGCAGTATTTT. Its protein product is CASSHISPGLDTQYF.

The chain uses TRBV2 and TRBJ2-3; 10 bases agree with TRBD2. Germline V gives CDR1 SNHLY, CDR2 FYNNEI. J lost 2 bases, V lost 5 bases, and 4 bases had no gene match. This CDR3 has 15 amino acids. CDR3 nucleotides: TGTGCCAGCAGTCGGACTAGCGGTATCACAGATACGCAGTATTTT. Its protein is CASSRTSGITDTQYF.

Concerning this clone: A read error may account for a junction end that differs from germline. The chain uses TRBV6-4 and TRBJ2-6; TRBD1 is a possible D gene (6 bases). The CDR3 runs 16 residues. Germline V gives CDR1 MRHNA, CDR2 SNTAGT. The CDR3 here is CASSQQGLSGANGLTF. The CDR3 DNA is TGTGCCAGCAGTCAACAGGGCCTCTCTGGGGCCAACGGCCTGACTTTC.

V is TRBV28 and J is TRBJ2-5, with D maybe TRBD2 (5 bases). Trimming pared 5 bases from V and 0 bases from J, leaving 13 bases between. This CDR3 is built from 15 residues. The germline CDR1 and CDR2 sequences are MDHEN and SYDVKM. The CDR3 reads CASSPTAGYQETQYF. The CDR3 DNA is TGTGCCAGCAGTCCTACTGCGGGCTACCAAGAGACCCAGTACTTC.

The chain's CDR3 is CACNDRFEAFF. The DNA for the CDR3 is TGTGCCTGTAACGACAGATTTGAAGCTTTCTTT. The chain joins TRBV28 to TRBJ1-1, with a weak D call TRBD1 (5 bases). Germline CDR1 MDHEN, CDR2 SYDVKM. CDR3 length: 11 amino acids. Trimming pared 11 bases from V and 7 bases from J, leaving 14 bases between.